The rows below give T cell receptor beta chains drawn from one sample of a study of blood T cell repertoires in COVID-19. Only in-frame clones appear in the TCRdb table, and some are missing; sequencing was by immunoSEQ multiplex PCR. This sample carries roughly 46,000 clones, approximately 83% of them seen once, and the ten largest clones take approximately 14%. The sequencing sample was made of peripheral blood. These receptors were collected from a human donor in a cohort sampled during active COVID-19. The donor label of this sample is uncertain. Both conserved end residues are part of each CDR3. Each record gives: CDR3 DNA, CDR3 protein, clone size, J gene, D gene, V gene. D genes are given only for firm matches. Some rows mark clone size as missing; the rest say once, few, many or name a class of expanded clone.

TGTGCCGGACGGACTAGCGTTAGCACAGATACGCAGTATTTT | CAGRTSVSTDTQYF | NA | TRBJ2-3 | TRBD2 | TRBV30
TGTGCCAGCAGCGTTGGGGGAGGGAGGTATGGCTACACCTTC | CASSVGGGRYGYTF | NA | TRBJ1-2 | NA | TRBV9
TGTGCCAGCAGTGAAGAAAGGGGTTCCTACAATGAGCAGTTCTTC | CASSEERGSYNEQFF | NA | TRBJ2-1 | NA | TRBV2
TGTGCCAGCAGCTTAGGGGGGCCGAGCTCCTACGAGCAGTACTTC | CASSLGGPSSYEQYF | NA | TRBJ2-7 | NA | TRBV11-2
TGTGCCAGCAGCCAAGATGCGGGGGGTTCACCCCTCCACTTT | CASSQDAGGSPLHF | NA | TRBJ1-6 | NA | TRBV3-1/TRBV3-2
TGTGCCAGCAGCTCCCCCAGGGACAGCTCCTACGAGCAGTACTTC | CASSSPRDSSYEQYF | NA | TRBJ2-7 | TRBD1 | TRBV5-6
TGCGCCAGCAGTTTACTAGCTGGGGGTTTCTATGAGCAGTTCTTC | CASSLLAGGFYEQFF | NA | TRBJ2-1 | NA | TRBV10-2
TGTGCCAGCGGCGGGGGGACCACAGATACGCAGTATTTT | CASGGGTTDTQYF | once | TRBJ2-3 | TRBD2 | TRBV2
TGCGCCAGCAGCTGGAACGGTATCCAGGGGCCCTACAATGAGCAGTTCTTC | CASSWNGIQGPYNEQFF | NA | TRBJ2-1 | NA | TRBV5-1
TGTGCCAGCAGCCAAGATACAGGGGGCACGGGGGATTCACCCCTCCACTTT | CASSQDTGGTGDSPLHF | few | TRBJ1-6 | TRBD1 | TRBV3-1/TRBV3-2
TGTGCCAGCAAGGCGGGGGGCCTTCAAGAGACCCAGTACTTC | CASKAGGLQETQYF | NA | TRBJ2-5 | TRBD2 | TRBV6-5
TGTGCCAGCAGCGGGGACAGGGGAAGCACCGGGGAGCTGTTTTTT | CASSGDRGSTGELFF | once | TRBJ2-2 | TRBD1 | TRBV2
TGTGCCAGCAGTTTAATCTTCAGCGCAACTAATGAAAAACTGTTTTTT | CASSLIFSATNEKLFF | NA | TRBJ1-4 | NA | TRBV6-4
TGTGCCAGCAGCTTGAATAGCGGGGGGCGGAACGCAGATACGCAGTATTTT | CASSLNSGGRNADTQYF | once | TRBJ2-3 | TRBD2 | TRBV5-4
TGTGCCAGCAGCCGCGAGGACAGCTATGGCTACACCTTC | CASSREDSYGYTF | NA | TRBJ1-2 | NA | TRBV3-1/TRBV3-2
TGTGCCAGCAGCTGGACTAGCGGGGGTCAAGAGACCCAGTACTTC | CASSWTSGGQETQYF | NA | TRBJ2-5 | TRBD2 | TRBV7-6
TGCAGCGTTACCTATGACAGTACCGGAGGGACTGAAGCTTTCTTT | CSVTYDSTGGTEAFF | NA | TRBJ1-1 | NA | TRBV29-1
TGTGCCAGCAGCCCGGGAGTTGAAGCTTTCTTT | CASSPGVEAFF | NA | TRBJ1-1 | NA | TRBV7-2
TGTGCCAGCCGGGACAGGGAACGGTCACCCCTCCACTTT | CASRDRERSPLHF | NA | TRBJ1-6 | TRBD1 | TRBV2
TGTGCCAGCAGTGTGGACAGGGGATTTTCCTACGAGCAGTACTTC | CASSVDRGFSYEQYF | once | TRBJ2-7 | TRBD1 | TRBV7-2
TGTGCCAGCAGCTTAAGCGGTAGCACAGATACGCAGTATTTT | CASSLSGSTDTQYF | once | TRBJ2-3 | NA | TRBV7-3
TGTGCCAGCAGTGAAAGGAAGTCGACGGGTTTCGCTTTCTTT | CASSERKSTGFAFF | NA | TRBJ1-1 | NA | TRBV6-1
TGTGCCAGCAGCTTAGCGGGACAGGCGGTGTACGCTGAAGCTTTCTTT | CASSLAGQAVYAEAFF | few | TRBJ1-1 | TRBD1 | TRBV7-8
TGTGCCAGTAGTCATGACAGTCTCGGTGAAAAACTGTTTTTT | CASSHDSLGEKLFF | NA | TRBJ1-4 | NA | TRBV19
TGCGCCAGCAGCCAAGTGCCCGACAGGGGACCCATGATCTCCTACAATGAGCAGTTCTTC | CASSQVPDRGPMISYNEQFF | NA | TRBJ2-1 | TRBD1 | TRBV4-1
TGTGCCAGCAGCTTAAGGACAGGGGGCTACGAGCAGTACTTC | CASSLRTGGYEQYF | NA | TRBJ2-7 | TRBD1 | TRBV5-6
TGTGCCAGCAGTGAAAGGACAGGATATGAGCAGTTCTTC | CASSERTGYEQFF | NA | TRBJ2-1 | TRBD1 | TRBV6-1
TGTGCCAGCAGTTTCGTCGGGTACACTGAAGCTTTCTTT | CASSFVGYTEAFF | NA | TRBJ1-1 | NA | TRBV28
TGCGCCAGCAGCGATAGGACTAGCGGGGGGGCAGAGACCCAGTACTTC | CASSDRTSGGAETQYF | NA | TRBJ2-5 | TRBD2 | TRBV5-1
TGTGCCAGCAGTCCCGACAGAAACTCAGGACAGCCCCAGCATTTT | CASSPDRNSGQPQHF | few | TRBJ1-5 | NA | TRBV6-5
TGTGCCAGCTCACCCCCTACCGTTAACTATGGCTACACCTTC | CASSPPTVNYGYTF | NA | TRBJ1-2 | NA | TRBV18
TGTGCCAGCAGTCTGACAGGGACCCCGTCACCCCTCCACTTT | CASSLTGTPSPLHF | once | TRBJ1-6 | TRBD1 | TRBV28
TGTGCCAGTAGTATAAGGGACAGCCTTCGAGTAAACACCATATATTTT | CASSIRDSLRVNTIYF | NA | TRBJ1-3 | TRBD1 | TRBV19
TGTGCCAGCAGCTTAATGGATATGGGACAGGGCCACATGAACACTGAAGCTTTCTTT | CASSLMDMGQGHMNTEAFF | NA | TRBJ1-1 | TRBD1 | TRBV11-3
TGTGCCAGCAGTTCCACCGGGACAGGGAATCAGCCCCAGCATTTT | CASSSTGTGNQPQHF | once | TRBJ1-5 | TRBD1 | TRBV6-5
TGCGCCAGCAGCTTGGCTGATACGCAGTATTTT | CASSLADTQYF | NA | TRBJ2-3 | NA | TRBV5-1
TGCGCCAGCAGCTTGGTGCAGGGGGGCTACGAGCAGTACTTC | CASSLVQGGYEQYF | NA | TRBJ2-7 | NA | TRBV5-1
TGTGCCACCAGCCAAGGGGTCGCGAACACCGGGGAGCTGTTTTTT | CATSQGVANTGELFF | NA | TRBJ2-2 | NA | TRBV15
TGTGCCAGCACTACTAGCGGGGGTTACAATGAGCAGTTCTTC | CASTTSGGYNEQFF | few | TRBJ2-1 | TRBD2 | TRBV2
TGTGCCAGCAGTTACTGGGCAGGGATAGAGTACGAGCAGTACTTC | CASSYWAGIEYEQYF | NA | TRBJ2-7 | NA | TRBV6-5
TGTGCCAGCTCCCAGACAGCGAACACCGGGGAGCTGTTTTTT | CASSQTANTGELFF | NA | TRBJ2-2 | NA | TRBV7-9
TGTGCCAGCAGCCAGGGACAGGGGAGGGTAAGGTCTGGGGCCAACGTCCTGACTTTC | CASSQGQGRVRSGANVLTF | once | TRBJ2-6 | TRBD1 | TRBV7-2